The rows below give T cell receptor beta chains drawn from one sample of a study of vaccination and CD4 T cells after COVID-19. MiXCR was run by TCRdb on the PCR reads, yielding one entry per CDR3 protein. The sample shows some 1,600 distinct CDR3 sequences, roughly 77% of them seen only once. These receptors have no known antigen. The source material was CD4+ T cells from blood, cultured in vitro, sampled after SARS-CoV-2 vaccination. The receptors here all came from a human donor who had recovered from COVID-19. CDR3s include the opening cysteine and the closing phenylalanine or tryptophan. Fields, in order: CDR3 DNA, CDR3 protein, V gene, J gene, D gene, clone size. A D gene is named only where the DNA matches it firmly. The size field is filled for only some rows; it gives once, few, many or a size class.

CDR3nt: TGTGCCAGCAGCTTAGTAGCGGGAGGTGACACAGATACGCAGTATTTT; CDR3aa: CASSLVAGGDTDTQYF; v_gene: TRBV7-8; j_gene: TRBJ2-3; d_gene: TRBD2; abundance: large
CDR3nt: TGTGCCAGCAGCCCCCACAGGGGACTCTATGGCTACACCTTC; CDR3aa: CASSPHRGLYGYTF; v_gene: TRBV28; j_gene: TRBJ1-2; d_gene: TRBD1; abundance: .
CDR3nt: TGTGCCAGCAGCTTAAAGGGGGAATGGGGTGAAGCTTTCTTT; CDR3aa: CASSLKGEWGEAFF; v_gene: TRBV7-2; j_gene: TRBJ1-1; d_gene: .; abundance: .
CDR3nt: TGCAGCGTCTCTGGGACTAGCGGTTTCTCCTACGAGCAGTACTTC; CDR3aa: CSVSGTSGFSYEQYF; v_gene: TRBV29-1; j_gene: TRBJ2-7; d_gene: TRBD2; abundance: .
CDR3nt: TGCAGTGCTATGCCCGGGAGATTTGGAGAGACCCAGTACTTC; CDR3aa: CSAMPGRFGETQYF; v_gene: TRBV20-1; j_gene: TRBJ2-5; d_gene: .; abundance: .
CDR3nt: TGTGCCAGCAGCCCAACCGGACAAGCGAGAGGGGGCTACACCTTC; CDR3aa: CASSPTGQARGGYTF; v_gene: TRBV28; j_gene: TRBJ1-2; d_gene: .; abundance: .
CDR3nt: TGTGCCAGCAGCTTGGATAACTATGGCTACACCTTC; CDR3aa: CASSLDNYGYTF; v_gene: TRBV7-3; j_gene: TRBJ1-2; d_gene: .; abundance: .
CDR3nt: TGTGCCACCAGCAGAGACAGGGGGCGCGACTATGGCTACACCTTC; CDR3aa: CATSRDRGRDYGYTF; v_gene: TRBV15; j_gene: TRBJ1-2; d_gene: TRBD1; abundance: .
CDR3nt: TGTGCCAGCAGTGAAGGGGGGGCAGCCAAAAACATTCAGTACTTC; CDR3aa: CASSEGGAAKNIQYF; v_gene: TRBV2; j_gene: TRBJ2-4; d_gene: .; abundance: .
CDR3nt: TGCGCCAGCAGCCTGGGACTAGCGGGATCCGAGCAGTACTTC; CDR3aa: CASSLGLAGSEQYF; v_gene: TRBV4-1; j_gene: TRBJ2-7; d_gene: TRBD2; abundance: .
CDR3nt: TGTGCCAGCTCACCACCTTCGGGACAGGGTCTGAACACTGAAGCTTTCTTT; CDR3aa: CASSPPSGQGLNTEAFF; v_gene: TRBV18; j_gene: TRBJ1-1; d_gene: TRBD1; abundance: .
CDR3nt: TGCAGTGCAGGAGGGCCAAATGAAAAACTGTTTTTT; CDR3aa: CSAGGPNEKLFF; v_gene: TRBV20-1; j_gene: TRBJ1-4; d_gene: .; abundance: .
CDR3nt: TGCAGTGCTAGAGATCGTCGCGGACTCTACAATGAGCAGTTCTTC; CDR3aa: CSARDRRGLYNEQFF; v_gene: TRBV20-1; j_gene: TRBJ2-1; d_gene: .; abundance: .
CDR3nt: TGTGCCAGCAGTTCCGAGGGGGCGAAGGGAACTGAAGCTTTCTTT; CDR3aa: CASSSEGAKGTEAFF; v_gene: TRBV12-3/TRBV12-4; j_gene: TRBJ1-1; d_gene: TRBD1; abundance: .
CDR3nt: TGCGCCAGCAGCTTGGGATGGACAGGGGGCAACACTGAAGCTTTCTTT; CDR3aa: CASSLGWTGGNTEAFF; v_gene: TRBV5-1; j_gene: TRBJ1-1; d_gene: TRBD1; abundance: .
CDR3nt: TGTGCCACCAGCAGAGACGACACTGAAGCTTTCTTT; CDR3aa: CATSRDDTEAFF; v_gene: TRBV15; j_gene: TRBJ1-1; d_gene: .; abundance: .
CDR3nt: TGTGCCAGCAGCTTTGACAGGGGGCCTCAGCCCCAGCATTTT; CDR3aa: CASSFDRGPQPQHF; v_gene: TRBV7-8; j_gene: TRBJ1-5; d_gene: TRBD1; abundance: .
CDR3nt: TGTGTCATATTTGGGGGCAAGGGCTACACCTTC; CDR3aa: CVIFGGKGYTF; v_gene: TRBV7-9; j_gene: TRBJ1-2; d_gene: .; abundance: .
CDR3nt: TGTGCCAGCAGTTCGGACCACACCGGCCTCTACGAGCAGTACTTC; CDR3aa: CASSSDHTGLYEQYF; v_gene: TRBV27; j_gene: TRBJ2-7; d_gene: .; abundance: once
CDR3nt: TGCAGTGCTAGAGCCGGGAATCAGCCCCAGCATTTT; CDR3aa: CSARAGNQPQHF; v_gene: TRBV20-1; j_gene: TRBJ1-5; d_gene: .; abundance: few
CDR3nt: TGTGCCAGCAGTGGAGAGGTCATGGTGCTGGGCACTGAAGCTTTCTTT; CDR3aa: CASSGEVMVLGTEAFF; v_gene: TRBV2; j_gene: TRBJ1-1; d_gene: .; abundance: .
CDR3nt: TGTGCCACCAGCAGAGGGGCAGGGAGTGGAAACACCATATATTTT; CDR3aa: CATSRGAGSGNTIYF; v_gene: TRBV15; j_gene: TRBJ1-3; d_gene: .; abundance: .
CDR3nt: TGTGCCAGCAGTCGGAGCCAGGGGGGGACCTACGAGCAGTACTTC; CDR3aa: CASSRSQGGTYEQYF; v_gene: TRBV2; j_gene: TRBJ2-7; d_gene: .; abundance: .
CDR3nt: TGTGCCAGCAGTTTATCCCCGTATCAGCCCCAGCATTTT; CDR3aa: CASSLSPYQPQHF; v_gene: TRBV27; j_gene: TRBJ1-5; d_gene: .; abundance: few
CDR3nt: TGTGCCAGCAGCTTAGGGGTAAGGAGGTCGGACACTGAAGCTTTCTTT; CDR3aa: CASSLGVRRSDTEAFF; v_gene: TRBV11-3; j_gene: TRBJ1-1; d_gene: .; abundance: once
CDR3nt: TGTGCCAGCAGCTTGGGGACTAGCGCCACGAACACCGGGGAGCTGTTTTTT; CDR3aa: CASSLGTSATNTGELFF; v_gene: TRBV5-4; j_gene: TRBJ2-2; d_gene: TRBD2; abundance: .
CDR3nt: TGCAGTGCTAGACCAGACTATTCTGGCTCCTACAATGAGCAGTTCTTC; CDR3aa: CSARPDYSGSYNEQFF; v_gene: TRBV20-1; j_gene: TRBJ2-1; d_gene: .; abundance: .
CDR3nt: TGTGCCAGCAGTTTTCAGGGCAGTTTCATCACAGATACGCAGTATTTT; CDR3aa: CASSFQGSFITDTQYF; v_gene: TRBV28; j_gene: TRBJ2-3; d_gene: .; abundance: .
CDR3nt: TGTGCCAGCAGTTTAACCCTTCTAACAGGGGGCAAGGTTGGCTACACCTTC; CDR3aa: CASSLTLLTGGKVGYTF; v_gene: TRBV27; j_gene: TRBJ1-2; d_gene: TRBD1; abundance: few
CDR3nt: TGCAGTGCCCTAGACAGGGTAACTGAAGCTTTCTTT; CDR3aa: CSALDRVTEAFF; v_gene: TRBV20-1; j_gene: TRBJ1-1; d_gene: TRBD1; abundance: .
CDR3nt: TGTGCCAGCAGTTTAAGGGACAGGATTAACACCGGGGAGCTGTTTTTT; CDR3aa: CASSLRDRINTGELFF; v_gene: TRBV11-2; j_gene: TRBJ2-2; d_gene: TRBD1; abundance: few
CDR3nt: TGCAGTGCCTTCTCCATCCGGGACTATGGCTACACCTTC; CDR3aa: CSAFSIRDYGYTF; v_gene: TRBV20-1; j_gene: TRBJ1-2; d_gene: .; abundance: .
CDR3nt: TGCGCCAGCAGTTCGGACTCCTTTGGTACGCAGTATTTT; CDR3aa: CASSSDSFGTQYF; v_gene: TRBV10-1; j_gene: TRBJ2-3; d_gene: .; abundance: large
CDR3nt: TGCAGTGCTAGGGGCGACAGGCCGAACACCGGGGAGCTGTTTTTT; CDR3aa: CSARGDRPNTGELFF; v_gene: TRBV20-1; j_gene: TRBJ2-2; d_gene: .; abundance: .
CDR3nt: TGCGCCAGCAGCTTGGGCGGGGTTAGCACAGATACGCAGTATTTT; CDR3aa: CASSLGGVSTDTQYF; v_gene: TRBV5-1; j_gene: TRBJ2-3; d_gene: .; abundance: .
CDR3nt: TGTGCCAGCAGCTTGGCCCAGGTTCTTGGCTACACCTTC; CDR3aa: CASSLAQVLGYTF; v_gene: TRBV5-6; j_gene: TRBJ1-2; d_gene: .; abundance: few
CDR3nt: TGTGCCAGCAGCCGACAAGGTGAGCAGTTCTTC; CDR3aa: CASSRQGEQFF; v_gene: TRBV6-2/TRBV6-3; j_gene: TRBJ2-1; d_gene: .; abundance: .
CDR3nt: TGTGCCAGTAGTATAGCCCGGGGCGGGGATCAGCCCCAGCATTTT; CDR3aa: CASSIARGGDQPQHF; v_gene: TRBV19; j_gene: TRBJ1-5; d_gene: .; abundance: .
CDR3nt: TGCAGTGCTCATCCCGGACTAGCGGGAGAGACCCAGTACTTC; CDR3aa: CSAHPGLAGETQYF; v_gene: TRBV20-1; j_gene: TRBJ2-5; d_gene: TRBD2; abundance: once
CDR3nt: .; CDR3aa: CISVPEAPDGQGPNYEQYF; v_gene: TRBV7-5; j_gene: TRBJ2-7; d_gene: .; abundance: .